This T cell receptor (beta chain) appears in the sequencing data of a study of T cells after yellow fever vaccination (dated by TCRdb to the late 2010s). As for the study more broadly: The SMART-Seq v4 Ultra Low Input RNA kit was used to prepare libraries from fractions with low cell numbers. Two healthy male donors, one aged 18 to 30 and one aged 30 to 40 years, made up the cohort. Blood samples were taken at several timepoints before and after primary and secondary immunization, and bulk PBMC replicates and cell subsets were isolated. Bulk TCR alpha and beta repertoires were sequenced longitudinally to track T-cell clones before and after primary and booster YFV17D yellow fever vaccination.

This clonotype was detected a few times. It has no known antigen specificity. There are no base qualities to consult, and no much larger clone falls within one base. Overall study results and their limits: Because abundant contaminating clonotypes from the bulk population could be contained in FACS-sorted repertoires, computational filtering was required. Only two donors were included in the study, so the extent to which the findings can be generalized is limited. Compared with the primary T-cell response, the secondary T-cell response was weaker but faster, peaking on day 5 rather than day 15. Most clones expanded after primary vaccination were re-detected after the booster (almost 98% of CD4 and more than 70% of CD8), suggesting broad memory maintenance. A small fraction of clonotypes showed up in both the CD4 and CD8 compartments, probably as a result of convergent recombination.

The treatment or condition label here, explained by the study, means: live attenuated yellow fever vaccine strain. Two biological replicates of bulk PBMCs were collected at each blood-draw timepoint. A standard Ficoll-Paque protocol was used to isolate PBMCs from peripheral blood. TriZol was used to extract RNA from bulk PBMCs, CD4 and CD8 fractions, and dextramer-positive and dextramer-negative fractions. The reads were generated on an Illumina NovaSeq 6000. TCR cDNA was made using 5'RACE template switching, a step that added a universal primer site and unique molecular identifiers. Priming of cDNA synthesis was performed from both the TCR alpha and TCR beta constant segments. Library amplification used two PCR steps, and the second PCR step added sample barcodes and sequencing adapters. Sequencing of libraries was done on Illumina HiSeq 2500 (2x100 bp) or NovaSeq (2x150 bp). Concerning the study's data processing: Demultiplexing of reads and collapsing into UMI consensus sequences were performed with MIGEC, and V(D)J alignment was carried out with MiXCR. Vaccine-responding clonotypes were identified with edgeR using replicate PBMC samples, with FDR below 0.01 and a log2 fold change above 5 up to day 15 being required. Each bulk clonotype received a CD4 or CD8 identity based on whether the sequenced CD4 or CD8 repertoire contained that clonotype at higher abundance. TCRdb reran the public reads through fastp at Q25 and MiXCR, keeping productive beta chains. Rows are combined by CDR3 protein, so each entry shows the most common genes and DNA. The V and J calls were not made by the authors but by TCRdb's processing. The table for this sample lists 350,000 to 450,000 distinct CDR3 sequences; roughly 20% of them were counted only once. The leading ten clones occupy 15% to 20% of the sample.

V is reduced by 7 bases and J by 9 bases, leaving a spacing of 19 bases between them. From its cysteine to its phenylalanine, the CDR3 spans 13 amino acids. The kept DNA is CDR3 alone, 39 bases in frame from the first base. The chain uses TRBV12-3 or TRBV12-4 and TRBJ2-7; the D region is possibly TRBD1 or TRBD2, each matching across 6 bases. The source is a man between 18 and 35 years old who received the YFV17D yellow fever vaccine. Specimen: PBMCs, collected before the yellow fever booster vaccination. The CDR3 has the sequence CASTQGGGVRQYF. The nucleotides are TGTGCCAGCACCCAAGGAGGGGGAGTAAGGCAGTACTTC.